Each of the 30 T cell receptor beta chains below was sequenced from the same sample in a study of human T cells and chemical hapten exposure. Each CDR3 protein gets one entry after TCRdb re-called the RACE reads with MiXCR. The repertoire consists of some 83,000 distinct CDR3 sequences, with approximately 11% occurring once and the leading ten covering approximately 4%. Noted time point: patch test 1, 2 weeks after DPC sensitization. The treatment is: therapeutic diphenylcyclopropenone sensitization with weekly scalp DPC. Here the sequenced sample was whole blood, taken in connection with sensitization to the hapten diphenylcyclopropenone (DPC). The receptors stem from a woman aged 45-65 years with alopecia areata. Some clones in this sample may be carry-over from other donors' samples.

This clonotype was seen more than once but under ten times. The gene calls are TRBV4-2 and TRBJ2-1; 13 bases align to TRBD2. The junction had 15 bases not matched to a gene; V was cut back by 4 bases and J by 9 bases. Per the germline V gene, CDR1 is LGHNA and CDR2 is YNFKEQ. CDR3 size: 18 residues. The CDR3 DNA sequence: TGTGCCAGCAGCCTACCCCGAGAACTAGCGGGGGGGCCAAGTGAGCAGTTCTTC. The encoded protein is CASSLPRELAGGPSEQFF.

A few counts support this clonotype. The CDR3 DNA sequence: TGTGCCAGCAGCTACATAGCGGGAGTTCCCAACGAGCAGTACTTC. It translates to CASSYIAGVPNEQYF. The V and J genes are TRBV7-2 and TRBJ2-7, with 9 bases fitting TRBD2. The V gene end was trimmed by 4 bases and the J gene end by 5 bases; junction bases not matched to a gene: 9. The CDR3 covers 15 residues. Germline V gives CDR1 SGHTA, CDR2 FQGNSA.

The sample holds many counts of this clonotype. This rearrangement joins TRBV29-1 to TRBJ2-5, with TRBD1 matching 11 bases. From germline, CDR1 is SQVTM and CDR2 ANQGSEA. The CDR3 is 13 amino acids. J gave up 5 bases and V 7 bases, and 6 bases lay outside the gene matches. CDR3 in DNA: TGCAGCGAATCCCGGACAGGGGGCGAGACCCAGTACTTC. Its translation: CSESRTGGETQYF. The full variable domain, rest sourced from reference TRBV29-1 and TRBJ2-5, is SAVISQKPSRDICQRGTSLTIQCQVDSQVTMMFWYRQQPGQSLTLIATANQGSEATYESGFVIDKFPISRPNLTFSTLTVSNMSPEDSSIYLCSESRTGGETQYFGPGTRLLVL.

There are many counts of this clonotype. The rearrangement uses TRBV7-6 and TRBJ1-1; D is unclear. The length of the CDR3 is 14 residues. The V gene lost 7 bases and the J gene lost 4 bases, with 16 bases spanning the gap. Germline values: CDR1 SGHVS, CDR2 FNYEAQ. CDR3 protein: CASKSPGEGTEAFF. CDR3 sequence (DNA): TGTGCCAGCAAGTCACCCGGGGAGGGCACTGAAGCTTTCTTT.

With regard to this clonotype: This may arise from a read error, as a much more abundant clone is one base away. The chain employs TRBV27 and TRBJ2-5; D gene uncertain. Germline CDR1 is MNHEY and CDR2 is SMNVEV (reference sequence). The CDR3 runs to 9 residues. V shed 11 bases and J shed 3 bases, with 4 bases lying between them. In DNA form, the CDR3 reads TGTGCCTCAGAAGAGACCCAGTACTTC. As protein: CASEETQYF.

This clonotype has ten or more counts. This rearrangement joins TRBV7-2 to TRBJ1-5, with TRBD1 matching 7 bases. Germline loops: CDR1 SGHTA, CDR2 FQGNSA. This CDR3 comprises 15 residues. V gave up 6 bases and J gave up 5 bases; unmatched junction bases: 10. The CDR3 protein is CASRLTGHSDQPQHF. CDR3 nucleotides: TGTGCCAGCAGATTGACAGGGCACTCTGATCAGCCCCAGCATTTT.

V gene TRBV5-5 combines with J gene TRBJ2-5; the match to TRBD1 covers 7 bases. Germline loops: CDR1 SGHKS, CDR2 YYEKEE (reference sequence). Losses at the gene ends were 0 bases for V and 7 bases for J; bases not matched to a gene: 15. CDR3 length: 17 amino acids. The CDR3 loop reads CASSLAPGQILFGTQYF. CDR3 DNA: TGTGCCAGCAGCTTGGCCCCGGGACAGATTTTGTTTGGGACCCAGTACTTC.

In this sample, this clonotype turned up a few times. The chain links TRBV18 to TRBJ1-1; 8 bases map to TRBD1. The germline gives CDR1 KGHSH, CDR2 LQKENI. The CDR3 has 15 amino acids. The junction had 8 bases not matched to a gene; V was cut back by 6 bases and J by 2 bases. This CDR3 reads CASSRDRPSNTEAFF. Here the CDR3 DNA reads TGTGCCAGCTCGAGGGACAGGCCAAGTAACACTGAAGCTTTCTTT.

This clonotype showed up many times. This CDR3 is CASSNPGWGGEQFF. In DNA form, the CDR3 reads TGTGCCAGCAGTAACCCCGGATGGGGGGGCGAGCAGTTCTTC. V and J are TRBV6-1 and TRBJ2-1; D is possibly TRBD2 (7 bases). Deletions cut 5 bases from V and 10 bases from J, with 18 bases between. The CDR3 contains 14 residues. Germline CDR1 MNHNS, CDR2 SASEGT.

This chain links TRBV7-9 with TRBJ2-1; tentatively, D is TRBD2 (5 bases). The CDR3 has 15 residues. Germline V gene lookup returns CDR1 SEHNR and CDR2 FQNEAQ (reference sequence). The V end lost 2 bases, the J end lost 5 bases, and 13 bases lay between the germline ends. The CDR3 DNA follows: TGTGCCAGCAGCTTATGGGGAGCTCGAGACAATGAGCAGTTCTTC. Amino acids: CASSLWGARDNEQFF.

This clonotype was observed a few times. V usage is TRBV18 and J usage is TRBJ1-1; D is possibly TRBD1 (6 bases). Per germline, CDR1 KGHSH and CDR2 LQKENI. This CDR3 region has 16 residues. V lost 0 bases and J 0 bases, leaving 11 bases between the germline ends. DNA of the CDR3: TGTGCCAGCTCACCACCCCATGCAGGGGTGAACACTGAAGCTTTCTTT. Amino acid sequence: CASSPPHAGVNTEAFF. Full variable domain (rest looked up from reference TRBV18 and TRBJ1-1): NAGVMQNPRHLVRRRGQEARLRCSPMKGHSHVYWYRQLPEEGLKFMVYLQKENIIDESGMPKERFSAEFPKEGPSILRIQQVVRGDSAAYFCASSPPHAGVNTEAFFGQGTRLTVV.

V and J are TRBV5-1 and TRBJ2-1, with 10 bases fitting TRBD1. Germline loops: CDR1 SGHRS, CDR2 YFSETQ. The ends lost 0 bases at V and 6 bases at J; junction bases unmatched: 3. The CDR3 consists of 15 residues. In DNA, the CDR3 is TGCGCCAGCAGCTTGGGACAGGGGGCAGCCAATGAGCAGTTCTTC. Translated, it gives CASSLGQGAANEQFF.

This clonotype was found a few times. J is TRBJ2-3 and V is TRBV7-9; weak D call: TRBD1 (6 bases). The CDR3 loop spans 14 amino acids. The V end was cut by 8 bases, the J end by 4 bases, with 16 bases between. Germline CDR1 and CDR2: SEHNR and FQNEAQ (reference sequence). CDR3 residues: CASVLGRGPDTQYF. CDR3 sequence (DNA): TGTGCCAGCGTCCTAGGCAGGGGACCAGATACGCAGTATTTT.

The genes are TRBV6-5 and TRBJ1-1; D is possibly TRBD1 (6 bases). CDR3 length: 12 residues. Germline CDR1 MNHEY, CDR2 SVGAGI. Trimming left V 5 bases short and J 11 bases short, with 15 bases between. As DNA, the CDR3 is TGTGCCAGCAGTGCGGTCACAGGGTTGGCTTTCTTT. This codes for CASSAVTGLAFF.

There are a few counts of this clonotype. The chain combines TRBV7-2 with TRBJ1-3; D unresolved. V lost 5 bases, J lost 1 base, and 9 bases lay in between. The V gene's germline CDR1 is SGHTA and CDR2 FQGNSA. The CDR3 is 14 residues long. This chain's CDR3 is CASSPQTSGNTIYF. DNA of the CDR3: TGTGCCAGCAGCCCTCAGACTTCTGGAAACACCATATATTTT.

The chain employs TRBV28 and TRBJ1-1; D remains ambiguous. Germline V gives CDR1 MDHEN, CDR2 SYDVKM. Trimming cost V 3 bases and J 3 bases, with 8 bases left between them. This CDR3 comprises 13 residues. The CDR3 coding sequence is TGTGCCAGCAGTTTTCCTATTGACACTGAAGCTTTCTTT. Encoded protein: CASSFPIDTEAFF.

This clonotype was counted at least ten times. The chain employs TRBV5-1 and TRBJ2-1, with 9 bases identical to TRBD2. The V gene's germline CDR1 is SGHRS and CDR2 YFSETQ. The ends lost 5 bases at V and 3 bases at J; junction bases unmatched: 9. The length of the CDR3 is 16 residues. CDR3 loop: CASSEFPSGNYNEQFF. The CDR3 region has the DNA TGCGCCAGCAGTGAATTCCCTAGCGGGAACTACAATGAGCAGTTCTTC. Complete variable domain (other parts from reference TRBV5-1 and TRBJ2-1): KAGVTQTPRYLIKTRGQQVTLSCSPISGHRSVSWYQQTPGQGLQFLFEYFSETQRNKGNFPGRFSGRQFSNSRSEMNVSTLELGDSALYLCASSEFPSGNYNEQFFGPGTRLTVL.

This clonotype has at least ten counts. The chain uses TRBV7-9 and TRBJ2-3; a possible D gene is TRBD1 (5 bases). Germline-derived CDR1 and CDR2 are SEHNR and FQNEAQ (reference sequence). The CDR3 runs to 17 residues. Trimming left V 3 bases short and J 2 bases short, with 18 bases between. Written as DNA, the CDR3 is TGTGCCAGCAGCTTCCCTTCGAGCAGGGCCCCCACAGATACGCAGTATTTT. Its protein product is CASSFPSSRAPTDTQYF. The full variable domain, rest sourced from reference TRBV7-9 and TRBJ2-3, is DTGVSQNPRHKITKRGQNVTFRCDPISEHNRLYWYRQTLGQGPEFLTYFQNEAQLEKSRLLSDRFSAERPKGSFSTLEIQRTEQGDSAMYLCASSFPSSRAPTDTQYFGPGTRLTVL.

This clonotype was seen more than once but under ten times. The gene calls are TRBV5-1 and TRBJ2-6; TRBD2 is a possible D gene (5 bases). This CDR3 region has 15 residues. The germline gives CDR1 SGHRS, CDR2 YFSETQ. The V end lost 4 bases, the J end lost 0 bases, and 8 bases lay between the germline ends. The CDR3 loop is CASSLRDSGANVLTF. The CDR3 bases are TGCGCCAGCAGCCTCCGGGACTCTGGGGCCAACGTCCTGACTTTC.

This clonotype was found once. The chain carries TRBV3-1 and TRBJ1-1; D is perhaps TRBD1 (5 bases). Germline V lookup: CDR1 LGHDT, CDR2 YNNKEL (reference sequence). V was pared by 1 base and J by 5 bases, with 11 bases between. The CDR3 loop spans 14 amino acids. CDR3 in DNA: TGTGCCAGCAGCCAAGTGGGAGGGGCGACTGAAGCTTTCTTT. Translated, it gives CASSQVGGATEAFF. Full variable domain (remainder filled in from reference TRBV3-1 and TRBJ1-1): DTAVSQTPKYLVTQMGNDKSIKCEQNLGHDTMYWYKQDSKKFLKIMFSYNNKELIINETVPNRFSPKSPDKAHLNLHINSLELGDSAVYFCASSQVGGATEAFFGQGTRLTVV.

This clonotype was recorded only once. The DNA of the CDR3 is TGTGCCAGCAGCCTCGACAGGGAGGGTACCTACGAGCAGTACTTC. Translation gives CASSLDREGTYEQYF. The V gene is TRBV28, the J gene TRBJ2-7; D might be TRBD1 or TRBD2, each matching 7 bases. The CDR3 contains 15 residues. Germline V CDR1 and CDR2: MDHEN, SYDVKM. Trimming removed 6 bases at V and 2 bases at J, with 17 bases between.

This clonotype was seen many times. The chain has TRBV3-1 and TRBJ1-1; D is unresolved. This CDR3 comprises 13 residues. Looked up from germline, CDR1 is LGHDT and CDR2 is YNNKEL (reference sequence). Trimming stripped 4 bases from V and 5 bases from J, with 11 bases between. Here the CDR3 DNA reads TGTGCCAGCAGCCCTTCGGAGAGTACTGAAGCTTTCTTT. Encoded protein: CASSPSESTEAFF.

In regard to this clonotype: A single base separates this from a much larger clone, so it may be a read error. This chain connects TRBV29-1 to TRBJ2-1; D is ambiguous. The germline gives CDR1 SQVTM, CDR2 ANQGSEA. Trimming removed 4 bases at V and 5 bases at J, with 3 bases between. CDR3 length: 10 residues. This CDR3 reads CSVGDNEQFF. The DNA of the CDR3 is TGCAGCGTTGGGGACAATGAGCAGTTCTTC.

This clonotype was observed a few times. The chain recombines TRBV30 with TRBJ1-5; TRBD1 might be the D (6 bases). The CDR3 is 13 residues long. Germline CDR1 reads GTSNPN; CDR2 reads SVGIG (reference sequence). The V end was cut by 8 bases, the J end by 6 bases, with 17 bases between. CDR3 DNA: TGTGCCGCGGACCAGGGGATTTCTCAGCCCCAGCATTTT. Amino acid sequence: CAADQGISQPQHF.

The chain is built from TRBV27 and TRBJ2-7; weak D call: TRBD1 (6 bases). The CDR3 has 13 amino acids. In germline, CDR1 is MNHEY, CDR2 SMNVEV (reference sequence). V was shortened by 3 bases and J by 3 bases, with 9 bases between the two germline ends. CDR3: CASSFQGSYEQYF. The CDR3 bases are TGTGCCAGCAGTTTCCAGGGGAGCTACGAGCAGTACTTC.

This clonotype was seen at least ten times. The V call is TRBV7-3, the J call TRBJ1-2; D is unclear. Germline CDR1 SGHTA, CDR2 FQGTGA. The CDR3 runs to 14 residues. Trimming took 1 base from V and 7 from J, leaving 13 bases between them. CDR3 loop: CASSLIPLSGGYTF. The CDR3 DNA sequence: TGTGCCAGCAGCTTAATTCCCCTTAGTGGTGGCTACACCTTC.

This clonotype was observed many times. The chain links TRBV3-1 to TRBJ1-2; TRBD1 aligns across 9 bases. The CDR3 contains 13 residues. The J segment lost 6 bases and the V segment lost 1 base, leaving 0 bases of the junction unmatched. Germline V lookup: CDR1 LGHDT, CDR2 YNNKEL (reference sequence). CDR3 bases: TGTGCCAGCAGCCAAGGACAGGGGGATGGCTACACCTTC. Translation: CASSQGQGDGYTF. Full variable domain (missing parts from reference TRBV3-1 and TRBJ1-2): DTAVSQTPKYLVTQMGNDKSIKCEQNLGHDTMYWYKQDSKKFLKIMFSYNNKELIINETVPNRFSPKSPDKAHLNLHINSLELGDSAVYFCASSQGQGDGYTFGSGTRLTVV.

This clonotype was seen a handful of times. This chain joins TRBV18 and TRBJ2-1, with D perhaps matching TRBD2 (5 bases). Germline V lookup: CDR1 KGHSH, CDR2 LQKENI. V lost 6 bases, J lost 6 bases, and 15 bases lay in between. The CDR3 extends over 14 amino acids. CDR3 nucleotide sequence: TGTGCCAGCTCTCCTAAATATAGCGTCAATGAGCAGTTCTTC. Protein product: CASSPKYSVNEQFF.

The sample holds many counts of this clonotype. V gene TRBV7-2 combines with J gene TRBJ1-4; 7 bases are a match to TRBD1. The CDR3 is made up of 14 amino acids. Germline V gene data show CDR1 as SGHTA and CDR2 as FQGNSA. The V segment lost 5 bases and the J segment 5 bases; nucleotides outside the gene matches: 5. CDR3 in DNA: TGTGCCAGCAGCCAAGGGACAGTGAATGAAAAACTGTTTTTT. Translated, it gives CASSQGTVNEKLFF.

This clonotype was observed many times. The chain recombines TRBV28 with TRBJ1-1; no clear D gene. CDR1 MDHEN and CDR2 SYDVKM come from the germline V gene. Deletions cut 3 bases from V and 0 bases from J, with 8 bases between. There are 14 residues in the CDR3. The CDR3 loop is CASSLIEMNTEAFF. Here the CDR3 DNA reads TGTGCCAGCAGTTTGATCGAGATGAACACTGAAGCTTTCTTT.